This TCR beta chain was sequenced in a study of PD-1 blockade in classical Hodgkin lymphoma. In regard to this clone: The target antigen is unknown.

Study-level findings and limits: Reports indicated that newly diagnosed patients had lower baseline TCR diversity than healthy donors did.

Every patient experienced relapse after autologous stem cell transplantation, and brentuximab vedotin exposure varied. The CDR3 loop spans 14 amino acids. CDR1 is MNHNS and CDR2 is SASEGT in the germline V gene. Between the trimmed V and J ends, which lost 8 bases and 1 base, there was a span of 11 bases. Clones were sequenced by immunoSEQ multiplex PCR, and TCRdb holds only the in-frame ones, with some missing. Among approximately 84,000 clones listed, approximately 88% were seen once. This sample comprised peripheral blood mononuclear cells (PBMCs), obtained at baseline. The receptor was isolated from a human donor with classical Hodgkin lymphoma. This chain links TRBV6-1 with TRBJ2-2, with D tentatively TRBD1 (6 bases). CDR3 in DNA: TGTGCCAGCCTCGAAGGGGGGAACACCGGGGAGCTGTTTTTT. It encodes CASLEGGNTGELFF.